This passage covers 4 T cell receptor beta chains from one sample sequenced in a study of CD8 T cells in Susac syndrome. Reverse transcription of roughly 0.45 to 1 ug RNA used random hexamers. Each CDR3 protein gets one entry after TCRdb re-called the immunoSEQ multiplex PCR reads with MiXCR. The table lists 150,000 to 200,000 distinct CDR3 sequences, just under 95% of them singletons. Source material: CD4+ T cells from PBMCs. These receptors were collected from a human donor with Susac syndrome.

The chain joins TRBV3-1 to TRBJ2-1, with 7 nucleotides matching TRBD1. CDR1 LGHDT and CDR2 YNNKEL come from the germline V gene (reference sequence). V gave up 5 bases and J gave up 6 bases; unmatched junction bases: 4. This CDR3 has 13 residues. CDR3 coding DNA: TGTGCCAGCAGCGCCACAGGGGCCAATGAGCAGTTCTTC. This gives the protein CASSATGANEQFF.

Concerning this clonotype itself: One end of the junction varies from germline; a read error may be responsible. V is TRBV30 and J is TRBJ2-1; TRBD1 is a possible D gene (6 bases). Germline V gene sequence: CDR1 GTSNPN, CDR2 SVGIG (reference sequence). The CDR3 runs 12 residues. In DNA form, the CDR3 reads TGTGCCTGGACGACAGGACGGCATGAGCAGCTCTTC. It codes for CAWTTGRHEQLF.

The J gene is TRBJ2-7, the V gene TRBV29-1; TRBD2 matches at 8 bases. This CDR3 is built from 14 residues. Unmatched junction bases numbered 3, after V lost 2 bases and J lost 0 bases. Germline V lookup: CDR1 SQVTM, CDR2 ANQGSEA. DNA of the CDR3: TGCAGCGTTGAAAAGCGGGGGAGCTCCTACGAGCAGTACTTC. It is translated as CSVEKRGSSYEQYF.

The chain combines TRBV18 with TRBJ2-4; D unclear. Trimming cost V 0 bases and J 8 bases, with 8 bases left between them. This CDR3 is built from 13 residues. From germline, CDR1 is KGHSH and CDR2 LQKENI. This CDR3 is CASSPPGRDIQYF. CDR3 nucleotide sequence: TGTGCCAGCTCACCACCAGGGCGTGACATTCAGTACTTC.